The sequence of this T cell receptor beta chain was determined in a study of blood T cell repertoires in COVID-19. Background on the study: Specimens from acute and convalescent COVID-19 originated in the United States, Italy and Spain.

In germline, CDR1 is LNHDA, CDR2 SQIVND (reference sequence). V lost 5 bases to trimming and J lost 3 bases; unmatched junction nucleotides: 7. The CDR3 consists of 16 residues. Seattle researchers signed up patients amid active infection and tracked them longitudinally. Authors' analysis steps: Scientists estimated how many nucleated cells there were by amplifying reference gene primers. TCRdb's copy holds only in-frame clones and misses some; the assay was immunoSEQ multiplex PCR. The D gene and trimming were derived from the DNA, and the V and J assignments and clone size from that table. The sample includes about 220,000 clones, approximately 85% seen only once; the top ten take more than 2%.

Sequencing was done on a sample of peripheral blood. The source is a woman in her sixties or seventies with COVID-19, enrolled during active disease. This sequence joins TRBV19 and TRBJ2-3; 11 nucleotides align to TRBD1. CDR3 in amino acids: CASSAAGTGGTDTQYF. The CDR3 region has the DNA TGTGCCAGTAGTGCAGCCGGGACAGGGGGAACAGATACGCAGTATTTT. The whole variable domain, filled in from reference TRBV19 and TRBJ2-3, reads DGGITQSPKYLFRKEGQNVTLSCEQNLNHDAMYWYRQDPGQGLRLIYYSQIVNDFQKGDIAEGYSVSREKKESFPLTVTSAQKNPTAFYLCASSAAGTGGTDTQYFGPGTRLTVL.